Listed below are T cell receptor beta chains from one sample, sequenced in a study of cytomegalovirus exposure and HLA in healthy donors. Assay used: immunoSEQ multiplex PCR; TCRdb lists only in-frame clones, some missing. The sample lists over 110,000 clones, 73% occurring once. The sequenced sample consisted of PBMCs. Receptors were obtained from a middle-aged woman in good health and CMV-seronegative. Each CDR3 is given with its conserved first and last residue. The order of the fields is V gene, J gene, clone size, D gene, CDR3 protein. D genes are given only for firm matches. The size entry is marked missing in some rows and otherwise reads once, few, many or a size class.

TRBV2,TRBJ2-5,once,TRBD1,CASSGQAKETQYF
TRBV5-1,TRBJ1-6,.,TRBD1,CASSLGGGRNNSPLHF
TRBV5-5,TRBJ2-2,.,TRBD1,CASSLDRGRAGELFF
TRBV5-1,TRBJ1-4,.,TRBD1,CASSNGQDGEKLFF
TRBV4-1,TRBJ2-5,few,.,CASSQDDVRGGQTQYF
TRBV5-1,TRBJ1-2,.,TRBD1,CASSLEDRGSYGCTF
TRBV19,TRBJ1-2,few,.,CASTSQDNYGYTF
TRBV19,TRBJ2-2,.,TRBD2,CASSIDGGVSGELFF
TRBV5-1,TRBJ2-2,.,.,CASSSFGVPAGELFF
TRBV6-5,TRBJ1-3,.,.,CASSYSRPYLGNTIYF